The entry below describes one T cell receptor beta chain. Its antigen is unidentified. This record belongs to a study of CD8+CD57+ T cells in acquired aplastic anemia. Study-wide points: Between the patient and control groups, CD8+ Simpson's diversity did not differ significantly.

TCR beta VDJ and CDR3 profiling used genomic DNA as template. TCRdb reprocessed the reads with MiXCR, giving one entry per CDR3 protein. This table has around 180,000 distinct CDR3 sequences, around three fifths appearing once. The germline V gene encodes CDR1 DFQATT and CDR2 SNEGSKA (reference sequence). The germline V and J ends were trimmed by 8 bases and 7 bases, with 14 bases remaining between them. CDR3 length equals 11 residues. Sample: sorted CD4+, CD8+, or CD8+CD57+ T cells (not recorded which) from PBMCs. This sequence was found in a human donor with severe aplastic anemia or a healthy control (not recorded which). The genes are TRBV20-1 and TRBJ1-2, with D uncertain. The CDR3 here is CSTGDWVGYTF. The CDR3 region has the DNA TGCAGTACTGGTGACTGGGTTGGCTACACCTTC.